The entry below gives a single T cell receptor beta chain sequence along with its context. Enrollment of patients from Seattle took place during active infection, with longitudinal follow-up. The repertoire was sequenced with immunoSEQ multiplex PCR; TCRdb's copy has only in-frame clones and lacks some. The table has 30,000 to 35,000 clones, 65% to 85% seen once; the top ten hold about 3%. Germline-derived CDR1 and CDR2 are LNHDA and SQIVND (reference sequence). The CDR3 is 15 amino acids. V lost 7 bases and J lost 3; bases outside the gene matches: 8. This sample is part of a study of blood T cell repertoires in COVID-19. As for the study in general: Sample material is recorded as cDNA or gDNA derived from T cells, B-cell-depleted T cells, or PBMCs.

This sequence joins TRBV19 and TRBJ2-1, with TRBD2 identical over 8 bases. The sequence was obtained from a man in his 70s with COVID-19, enrolled during active disease. Sequenced material: peripheral blood. The CDR3 reads CASTRGTSGYNEQFF. As DNA, the CDR3 is TGTGCCAGTACCAGGGGAACTAGCGGCTACAATGAGCAGTTCTTC. The full variable domain, completed using reference TRBV19 and TRBJ2-1, is DGGITQSPKYLFRKEGQNVTLSCEQNLNHDAMYWYRQDPGQGLRLIYYSQIVNDFQKGDIAEGYSVSREKKESFPLTVTSAQKNPTAFYLCASTRGTSGYNEQFFGPGTRLTVL.